Listed below are T cell receptor beta chains from one sample, sequenced in a study of shared clonotypes between healthy human individuals. Sequenced by immunoSEQ multiplex PCR; TCRdb stores in-frame clones only, minus some. In the table there are more than 550,000 clones, about 90% of which are singletons. The sequenced material came from naive CD8+ T cells sorted from blood. These TCRs come from a man in his thirties or forties in good health. Both conserved end residues are part of each CDR3. The D gene is left open where the match is weak. The size of a clone is reported for some rows only, either as once, few or many, or as a class for expanded clones.

D gene: NA
J gene: TRBJ2-7
V gene: TRBV27
clone size: NA
CDR3 DNA: TGTGCCAGCAGTTTTGGTGACAGACTGGACCACGAGCAGTACTTC
CDR3 protein: CASSFGDRLDHEQYF

D gene: NA
J gene: TRBJ1-3
V gene: TRBV6-5
clone size: NA
CDR3 DNA: TGTGCCAGCAGTTACAAGGGGGGTCCATCTGGAAACACCATATATTTT
CDR3 protein: CASSYKGGPSGNTIYF

D gene: NA
J gene: TRBJ1-5
V gene: TRBV27
clone size: NA
CDR3 DNA: TGTGCCAGCCGTAGTGGGTTCTATAATCAGCCCCAGCATTTT
CDR3 protein: CASRSGFYNQPQHF

D gene: NA
J gene: TRBJ2-1
V gene: TRBV25-1
clone size: once
CDR3 DNA: TGTGCCAGCAGTGAATTACAAACCTACAATGAGCAGTTCTTC
CDR3 protein: CASSELQTYNEQFF

D gene: NA
J gene: TRBJ1-4
V gene: TRBV5-1
clone size: once
CDR3 DNA: TGCGCCAGCAGCGGGAGGGGTGTGTCTAATGAAAAACTGTTTTTT
CDR3 protein: CASSGRGVSNEKLFF

D gene: TRBD2
J gene: TRBJ2-3
V gene: TRBV28
clone size: NA
CDR3 DNA: TGTGCCAGCAGTTTTACCGGGACTAGCGGGAGTTATACGCAGTATTTT
CDR3 protein: CASSFTGTSGSYTQYF

D gene: TRBD1
J gene: TRBJ2-2
V gene: TRBV7-9
clone size: NA
CDR3 DNA: TGTGCCAGCAGCGGGCCCCGGGACAGAGCGAACACCGGGGAGCTGTTTTTT
CDR3 protein: CASSGPRDRANTGELFF

D gene: NA
J gene: TRBJ2-1
V gene: TRBV2
clone size: NA
CDR3 DNA: TGTGCCAGCACTCATGATGACAGAGACAATGAGCAGTTCTTC
CDR3 protein: CASTHDDRDNEQFF

D gene: NA
J gene: TRBJ1-1
V gene: TRBV28
clone size: NA
CDR3 DNA: TGTGCCAGCAGGCCAGGGTCGGGGTACACTGAAGCTTTCTTT
CDR3 protein: CASRPGSGYTEAFF

D gene: TRBD2
J gene: TRBJ2-2
V gene: TRBV7-9
clone size: NA
CDR3 DNA: TGTGCCAGCAGCCCGCGGGGAGGGGCCGGGGAGCTGTTTTTT
CDR3 protein: CASSPRGGAGELFF

D gene: TRBD2
J gene: TRBJ2-1
V gene: TRBV27
clone size: NA
CDR3 DNA: TGTGCCAGCAGTTTATCACTAGCGGGAGCTTTTGATGAGCAGTTCTTC
CDR3 protein: CASSLSLAGAFDEQFF

D gene: NA
J gene: TRBJ1-4
V gene: TRBV4-1
clone size: few
CDR3 DNA: TGCGCCAGCAGCCTCCGGGAGGGGGAAACTAATGAAAAACTGTTTTTT
CDR3 protein: CASSLREGETNEKLFF

D gene: NA
J gene: TRBJ2-7
V gene: TRBV29-1
clone size: NA
CDR3 DNA: TGCAGCGTTGGACTCTGGGGCGAGCAGTACTTC
CDR3 protein: CSVGLWGEQYF

D gene: TRBD1
J gene: TRBJ2-7
V gene: TRBV7-9
clone size: NA
CDR3 DNA: TGTGCCAGCAGCGTTCAGACAGGGAACGAGCAGTACTTC
CDR3 protein: CASSVQTGNEQYF

D gene: NA
J gene: TRBJ1-2
V gene: TRBV19
clone size: NA
CDR3 DNA: TGTGCCAGTTCAGCATATAACTATGGCTACACCTTC
CDR3 protein: CASSAYNYGYTF

D gene: TRBD1
J gene: TRBJ2-5
V gene: TRBV29-1
clone size: NA
CDR3 DNA: TGCAGCGTTGGTCTCCTGCCGGGACAGGAAGAGACCCAGTACTTC
CDR3 protein: CSVGLLPGQEETQYF

D gene: TRBD2
J gene: TRBJ2-3
V gene: TRBV7-9
clone size: NA
CDR3 DNA: TGTGCCAGCATGGTAGCGGGAGACACAGATACGCAGTATTTT
CDR3 protein: CASMVAGDTDTQYF

D gene: NA
J gene: TRBJ2-3
V gene: TRBV5-6
clone size: NA
CDR3 DNA: TGTGCCAGCATCTCTTGGGGGGCCGTAGATACGCAGTATTTT
CDR3 protein: CASISWGAVDTQYF

D gene: NA
J gene: TRBJ2-1
V gene: TRBV28
clone size: NA
CDR3 DNA: TGTGCCAGCAGTTTAATCGGAGGGCGGGACTACAATGAGCAGTTCTTC
CDR3 protein: CASSLIGGRDYNEQFF

D gene: TRBD2
J gene: TRBJ2-7
V gene: TRBV7-8
clone size: NA
CDR3 DNA: TGTGCCAGCAGCTTAGTTTCGGGCGGGAGCAACGAGCAGTACTTC
CDR3 protein: CASSLVSGGSNEQYF

D gene: TRBD1
J gene: TRBJ2-1
V gene: TRBV30
clone size: NA
CDR3 DNA: TGTGCCTGGAGTGTACCCCGACAGGGTGGCAATGAGCAGTTCTTC
CDR3 protein: CAWSVPRQGGNEQFF

D gene: NA
J gene: TRBJ2-7
V gene: TRBV7-9
clone size: NA
CDR3 DNA: TGTGCCAGCAGCTTAGTGGCGAGACAGCTGTACTTC
CDR3 protein: CASSLVARQLYF

D gene: TRBD1
J gene: TRBJ2-7
V gene: TRBV2
clone size: NA
CDR3 DNA: TGTGCCAGCAGTGCGAGCAGGGGGAGCTCCTACGAGCAGTACTTC
CDR3 protein: CASSASRGSSYEQYF

D gene: TRBD2
J gene: TRBJ2-3
V gene: TRBV9
clone size: NA
CDR3 DNA: TGTGCCAGCAGCGCTGAGCGGGAGTCAGATACGCAGTATTTT
CDR3 protein: CASSAERESDTQYF

D gene: TRBD2
J gene: TRBJ2-1
V gene: TRBV19
clone size: NA
CDR3 DNA: TGTGCCAGTAGTATTACTAGCGGGAGCCCCAATGAGCAGTTCTTC
CDR3 protein: CASSITSGSPNEQFF

D gene: NA
J gene: TRBJ2-7
V gene: TRBV5-5
clone size: NA
CDR3 DNA: TGTGCCAGCAGCTTGGTCCAGGCGGATTACTACGAGCAGTACTTC
CDR3 protein: CASSLVQADYYEQYF

D gene: TRBD2
J gene: TRBJ2-1
V gene: TRBV5-3
clone size: once
CDR3 DNA: TGTGCCAGAAGCGATTCTAGCGGGGGTATCAATGAGCAGTTCTTC
CDR3 protein: CARSDSSGGINEQFF

D gene: NA
J gene: TRBJ1-1
V gene: TRBV27
clone size: NA
CDR3 DNA: TGTGCCAGCAGCATCGGGTGGCTGAACACTGAAGCTTTCTTT
CDR3 protein: CASSIGWLNTEAFF

D gene: NA
J gene: TRBJ2-4
V gene: TRBV15
clone size: NA
CDR3 DNA: TGTGCCACCAGCAGACGGCTCGGCAAAAACATTCAGTACTTC
CDR3 protein: CATSRRLGKNIQYF

D gene: NA
J gene: TRBJ1-3
V gene: TRBV5-1
clone size: NA
CDR3 DNA: TGCGCCAGCAGCTTGAGGGGGGGCGAAAGCTCTGGAAACACCATATATTTT
CDR3 protein: CASSLRGGESSGNTIYF

D gene: NA
J gene: TRBJ2-3
V gene: TRBV30
clone size: NA
CDR3 DNA: TGTGCCTCGGATCCATCGACAGGAAAGAACTCTAGCACAGATACGCAGTATTTT
CDR3 protein: CASDPSTGKNSSTDTQYF

D gene: TRBD1
J gene: TRBJ1-2
V gene: TRBV7-9
clone size: NA
CDR3 DNA: TGTGCCAGCAGTGGGACAGCCTATGGCTACACCTTC
CDR3 protein: CASSGTAYGYTF

D gene: NA
J gene: TRBJ2-3
V gene: TRBV7-2
clone size: NA
CDR3 DNA: TGTGCCAGCAGCTTAGTAGGGCCGGGCAGCGCAGATACGCAGTATTTT
CDR3 protein: CASSLVGPGSADTQYF

D gene: TRBD1
J gene: TRBJ2-7
V gene: TRBV6-4
clone size: NA
CDR3 DNA: TGTGTCAGCAGGGGACAGGGACAACGCAGGTCTAGTTTCTACGAGCAGTACTTC
CDR3 protein: CVSRGQGQRRSSFYEQYF

D gene: TRBD1
J gene: TRBJ2-1
V gene: TRBV11-2
clone size: NA
CDR3 DNA: TGTGCCAGCAGCCCTTCAGGGGGCGCGACCAATGAGCAGTTCTTC
CDR3 protein: CASSPSGGATNEQFF

D gene: TRBD1
J gene: TRBJ2-1
V gene: TRBV5-1
clone size: NA
CDR3 DNA: TGCGCCAGCAGCCGGGAGTCCCGGGACAGGGTCCGGGTATACAATGAGCAGTTCTTC
CDR3 protein: CASSRESRDRVRVYNEQFF

D gene: TRBD1
J gene: TRBJ1-2
V gene: TRBV9
clone size: NA
CDR3 DNA: TGTGCCAGCAGCGTACGCCGGACAGGAGGGTTCTATGGCTACACCTTC
CDR3 protein: CASSVRRTGGFYGYTF

D gene: NA
J gene: TRBJ2-4
V gene: TRBV7-9
clone size: NA
CDR3 DNA: TGTGCCAGCAGCTCCAGCGAAAACATTCAGTACTTC
CDR3 protein: CASSSSENIQYF

D gene: NA
J gene: TRBJ2-1
V gene: TRBV7-9
clone size: NA
CDR3 DNA: TGTGCCAGCAGCGGTGTCAGTAGCCCCTACAATGAGCAGTTCTTC
CDR3 protein: CASSGVSSPYNEQFF

D gene: NA
J gene: TRBJ2-5
V gene: TRBV4-1
clone size: NA
CDR3 DNA: TGCGCCAGCAGCCAAGTGCGAGGGGCTAAGGAGACCCAGTACTTC
CDR3 protein: CASSQVRGAKETQYF

D gene: NA
J gene: TRBJ1-1
V gene: TRBV7-9
clone size: NA
CDR3 DNA: TGTGCCAGCAGCCGCCCTGAGGAAGCTTTCTTT
CDR3 protein: CASSRPEEAFF

D gene: TRBD2
J gene: TRBJ2-1
V gene: TRBV27
clone size: NA
CDR3 DNA: TGTGCCAGCAGTTCCCGGACTAGAAGGGATGAGCAGTTCTTC
CDR3 protein: CASSSRTRRDEQFF

D gene: TRBD1
J gene: TRBJ2-5
V gene: TRBV19
clone size: NA
CDR3 DNA: TGTGCCAGTAGGCTTTCTCCGGGACAGGGTAAAGAGACCCAGTACTTC
CDR3 protein: CASRLSPGQGKETQYF

D gene: TRBD2
J gene: TRBJ2-2
V gene: TRBV4-1
clone size: NA
CDR3 DNA: TGCGCCAGCAGCCCACGGGAGGACGGGGAGCTGTTTTTT
CDR3 protein: CASSPREDGELFF

D gene: NA
J gene: TRBJ2-1
V gene: TRBV6-1
clone size: NA
CDR3 DNA: TGTGCCAGCAGTGAAGGACTGAAGACAGGCGCCTACAATGAGCAGTTCTTC
CDR3 protein: CASSEGLKTGAYNEQFF

D gene: TRBD2
J gene: TRBJ2-3
V gene: TRBV19
clone size: NA
CDR3 DNA: TGTGCCAGTAGAGGACTAGCGGGAGATACGCAGTATTTT
CDR3 protein: CASRGLAGDTQYF

D gene: TRBD2
J gene: TRBJ2-7
V gene: TRBV14
clone size: NA
CDR3 DNA: TGTGCCAGCAGCCAGGGTAGGACTAGTCCTATCTCCTACGAGCAGTACTTC
CDR3 protein: CASSQGRTSPISYEQYF

D gene: NA
J gene: TRBJ1-5
V gene: TRBV11-2
clone size: NA
CDR3 DNA: TGTGCCAGCAGCCCTAGGTCAAGGGGGAACAATCAGCCCCAGCATTTT
CDR3 protein: CASSPRSRGNNQPQHF

D gene: TRBD2
J gene: TRBJ2-7
V gene: TRBV7-8
clone size: NA
CDR3 DNA: TGTGCCAGCAGCTTAGTTGGGGGGGGAACCTACGAGCAGTACTTC
CDR3 protein: CASSLVGGGTYEQYF